This record concerns one TCR beta chain sequence. This sample is drawn from a study of CD8 T cells in Susac syndrome. The RNA input was about 0.5 to 1 ug, and it was reverse transcribed with random hexamers. The authors amplified TCR beta CDR3 across 54 Vbeta and 13 Jbeta using immunoSEQ multiplex PCR. TCRdb re-called the immunoSEQ multiplex PCR reads through MiXCR, storing one row per CDR3 protein. The sample holds 69,000 or so distinct CDR3 sequences, roughly 94% seen once. Sequencing of TCR beta was undertaken in CD8+ and CD4+ T cells derived from blood. The multiple sclerosis control cohort comprised treatment-naive individuals presenting with stable or active relapsing-remitting disease. TEMRA cells were FACS-enriched, with CD8+ and CD4+ T cells isolated negatively. Looked up from germline, CDR1 is SEHNR and CDR2 is FQNEAQ (reference sequence). The CDR3 is 16 residues long. V dropped 1 base and J dropped 5; count of bases not matched to a gene: 4.

Material for sequencing was CD8+ T cells from PBMCs. This chain connects TRBV7-9 to TRBJ1-6, with 8 bases fitting TRBD1. This TCR derives from a human donor with multiple sclerosis. CDR3 region: CASSLVTGGNNSPLHF. Written as DNA, the CDR3 is TGTGCCAGCAGCTTAGTCACAGGGGGAAATAATTCACCCCTCCACTTT.